The clone carrying this T cell receptor beta chain has a handful of counts. These data come from a study of blood T cell repertoires in COVID-19. Study overall: PBMCs, B-cell-depleted T cells, or T cells provided the cDNA or gDNA that made up the material.

The participants were between roughly 18 and 89 years old and came from about two dozen US areas. Before they entered the study, exposed participants had met a COVID-19 case within 2 weeks. CDR3 length equals 15 residues. Germline assignment: CDR1 LNHDA and CDR2 SQIVND (reference sequence). J gave up 1 base and V 7 bases, and 7 bases lay outside the gene matches. As originally analysed: Reference gene primer amplification yielded estimated nucleated cell counts. Here immunoSEQ multiplex PCR was the method, and the copy in TCRdb shows in-frame clones only, minus some. The V and J calls and clone size are taken from that table; D and trimming were inferred from the DNA. The sample lists approximately 300,000 clones, 90% seen once, with about 4% in the top ten.

Specimen: PBMCs or T cells enriched from blood (not recorded which). The chain is built from TRBV19 and TRBJ2-1; 7 nucleotides line up with TRBD2. This TCR came from a woman in her 30s who had been exposed to COVID-19. For the CDR3, the DNA is TGTGCCAGTACCTCAGCGGGGTTGTCCTACAATGAGCAGTTCTTC. Translation: CASTSAGLSYNEQFF.